The source of this T cell receptor (beta chain) is a study of T-cell reconstitution after alpha-beta-depleted transplantation in children. The table lists this clonotype with a few counts. A junction boundary mismatches the germline segment, possibly from a read error. The CDR3 consists of 15 residues. Looked up from germline, CDR1 is SGHRS and CDR2 is YFSETQ. Using unique molecular identifiers, the investigators prepared the TCRbeta library. TCRdb reprocessed the PCR reads with MiXCR, giving one entry per CDR3 protein. Here the sample spans 95,000 to 150,000 distinct CDR3 sequences, 23% being singletons.

This clonotype was obtained from a male patient aged 2-9 years who had a stem cell transplant for chronic granulomatous disease, so the T cells may come from the graft donor. The rearrangement joins TRBV5-1 to TRBJ2-4; D is unclear. The starting material was PBMCs, mostly from graft donor cells, obtained 180 days after TCRalphabeta/CD19-depleted stem cell transplant. The CDR3 protein is CASRLASEAKNIQYF. CDR3 DNA: TGCGCCAGCAGGTTGGCGTCAGAAGCCAAAAACATTCAGTACTTC.